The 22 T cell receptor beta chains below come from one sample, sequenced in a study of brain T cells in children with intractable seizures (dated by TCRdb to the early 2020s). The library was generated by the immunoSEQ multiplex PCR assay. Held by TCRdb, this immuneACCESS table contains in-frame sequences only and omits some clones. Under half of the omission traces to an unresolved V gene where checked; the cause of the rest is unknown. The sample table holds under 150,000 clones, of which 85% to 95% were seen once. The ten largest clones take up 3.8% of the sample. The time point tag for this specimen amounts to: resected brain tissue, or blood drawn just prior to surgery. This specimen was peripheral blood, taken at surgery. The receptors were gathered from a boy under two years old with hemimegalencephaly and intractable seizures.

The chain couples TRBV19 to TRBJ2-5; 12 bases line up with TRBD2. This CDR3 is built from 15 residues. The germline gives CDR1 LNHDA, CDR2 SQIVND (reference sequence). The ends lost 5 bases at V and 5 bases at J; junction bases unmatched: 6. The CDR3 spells CASSPTGLAGETQYF. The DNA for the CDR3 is TGTGCCAGTAGTCCCACAGGACTAGCGGGGGAGACCCAGTACTTC.

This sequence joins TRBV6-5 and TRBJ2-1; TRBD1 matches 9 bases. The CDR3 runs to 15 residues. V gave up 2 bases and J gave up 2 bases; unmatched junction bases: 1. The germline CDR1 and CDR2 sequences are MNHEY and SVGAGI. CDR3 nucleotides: TGTGCCAGCAGTTACGGGGACAGGGCCTACAATGAGCAGTTCTTC. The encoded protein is CASSYGDRAYNEQFF.

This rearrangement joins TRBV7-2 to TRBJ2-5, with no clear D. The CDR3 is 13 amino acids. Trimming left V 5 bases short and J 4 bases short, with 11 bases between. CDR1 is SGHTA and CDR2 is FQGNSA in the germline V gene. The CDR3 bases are TGTGCCAGCAGCCACCCTAGAAGAGAGACCCAGTACTTC. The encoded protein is CASSHPRRETQYF.

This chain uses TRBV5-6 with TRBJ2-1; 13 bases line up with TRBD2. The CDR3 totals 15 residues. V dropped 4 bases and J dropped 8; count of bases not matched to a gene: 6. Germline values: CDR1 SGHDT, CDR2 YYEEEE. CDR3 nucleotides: TGTGCCAGCAGCCCACTAGCGGGAGGGTCCCATGAGCAGTTCTTC. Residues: CASSPLAGGSHEQFF.

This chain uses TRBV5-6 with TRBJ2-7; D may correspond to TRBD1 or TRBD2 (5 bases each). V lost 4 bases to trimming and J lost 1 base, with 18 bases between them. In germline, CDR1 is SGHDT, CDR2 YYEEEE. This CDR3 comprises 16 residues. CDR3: CASSHPAGTLSYEQYF. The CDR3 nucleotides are TGTGCCAGCAGCCACCCGGCTGGGACGTTATCCTACGAGCAGTACTTC. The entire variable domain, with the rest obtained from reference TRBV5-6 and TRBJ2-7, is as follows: DAGVTQSPTHLIKTRGQQVTLRCSPKSGHDTVSWYQQALGQGPQFIFQYYEEEERQRGNFPDRFSGHQFPNYSSELNVNALLLGDSALYLCASSHPAGTLSYEQYFGPGTRLTVT.

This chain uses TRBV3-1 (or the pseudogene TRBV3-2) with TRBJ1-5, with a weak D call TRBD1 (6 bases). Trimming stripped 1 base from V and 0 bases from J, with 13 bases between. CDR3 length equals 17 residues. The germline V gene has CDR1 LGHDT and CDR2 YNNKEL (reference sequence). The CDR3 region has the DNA TGTGCCAGCAGCCAAGGAGGGGGGCGGGGTAGCAATCAGCCCCAGCATTTT. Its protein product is CASSQGGGRGSNQPQHF.

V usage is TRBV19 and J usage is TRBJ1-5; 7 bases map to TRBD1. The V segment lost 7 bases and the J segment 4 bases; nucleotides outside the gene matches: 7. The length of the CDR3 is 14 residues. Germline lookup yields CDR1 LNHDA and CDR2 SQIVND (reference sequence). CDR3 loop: CASTILQGNQPQHF. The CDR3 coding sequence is TGTGCCAGTACTATCTTACAGGGGAATCAGCCCCAGCATTTT.

The CDR3 spells CASSLGRVPYNEQFF. CDR3 bases: TGTGCCAGCAGTTTAGGCCGGGTCCCTTACAATGAGCAGTTCTTC. This chain links TRBV27 with TRBJ2-1, with unresolved D. Germline CDR1 reads MNHEY; CDR2 reads SMNVEV (reference sequence). The CDR3 runs 15 residues. V was pared by 2 bases and J by 4 bases, with 12 bases between.

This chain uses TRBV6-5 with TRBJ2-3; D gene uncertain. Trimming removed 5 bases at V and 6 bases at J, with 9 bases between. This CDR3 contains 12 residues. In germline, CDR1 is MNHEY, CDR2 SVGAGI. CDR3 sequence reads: CASSMTADTQYF. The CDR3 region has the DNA TGTGCCAGCAGTATGACTGCGGATACGCAGTATTTT.

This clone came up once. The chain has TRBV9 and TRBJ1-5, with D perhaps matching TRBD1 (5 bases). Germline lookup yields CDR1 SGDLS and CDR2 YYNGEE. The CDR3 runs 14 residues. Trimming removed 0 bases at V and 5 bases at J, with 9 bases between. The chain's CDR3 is CASSVAGGDQPQHF. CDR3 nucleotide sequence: TGTGCCAGCAGCGTAGCCGGGGGGGATCAGCCCCAGCATTTT.

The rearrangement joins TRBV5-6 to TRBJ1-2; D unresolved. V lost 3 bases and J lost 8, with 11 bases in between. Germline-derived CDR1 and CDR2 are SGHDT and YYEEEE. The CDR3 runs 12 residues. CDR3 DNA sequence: TGTGCCAGCAGCTCGCGTCTAGAGGGCTACACCTTC. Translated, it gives CASSSRLEGYTF. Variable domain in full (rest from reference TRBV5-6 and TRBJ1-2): DAGVTQSPTHLIKTRGQQVTLRCSPKSGHDTVSWYQQALGQGPQFIFQYYEEEERQRGNFPDRFSGHQFPNYSSELNVNALLLGDSALYLCASSSRLEGYTFGSGTRLTVV.

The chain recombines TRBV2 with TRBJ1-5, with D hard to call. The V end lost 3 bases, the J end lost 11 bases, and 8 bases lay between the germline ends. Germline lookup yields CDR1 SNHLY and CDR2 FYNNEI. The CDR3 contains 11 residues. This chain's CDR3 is CASSEAGAQHF. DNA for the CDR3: TGTGCCAGCAGTGAGGCCGGGGCCCAGCATTTT.

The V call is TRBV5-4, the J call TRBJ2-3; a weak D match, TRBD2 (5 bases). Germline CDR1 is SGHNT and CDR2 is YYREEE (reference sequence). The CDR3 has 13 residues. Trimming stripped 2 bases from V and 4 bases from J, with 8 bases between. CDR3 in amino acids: CASSFASPDTQYF. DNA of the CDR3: TGTGCCAGCAGCTTCGCTAGCCCAGATACGCAGTATTTT. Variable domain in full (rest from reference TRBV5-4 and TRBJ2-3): ETGVTQSPTHLIKTRGQQVTLRCSSQSGHNTVSWYQQALGQGPQFIFQYYREEENGRGNFPPRFSGLQFPNYSSELNVNALELDDSALYLCASSFASPDTQYFGPGTRLTVL.

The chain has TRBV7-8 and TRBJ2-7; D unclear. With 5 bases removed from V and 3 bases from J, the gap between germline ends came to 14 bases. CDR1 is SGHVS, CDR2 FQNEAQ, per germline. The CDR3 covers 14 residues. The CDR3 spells CASSPLADDYEQYF. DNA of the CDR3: TGTGCCAGCAGCCCCCTGGCAGATGACTACGAGCAGTACTTC. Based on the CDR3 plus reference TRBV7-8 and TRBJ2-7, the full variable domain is GAGVSQSPRYKVAKRGQDVALRCDPISGHVSLFWYQQALGQGPEFLTYFQNEAQLDKSGLPSDRFFAERPEGSVSTLKIQRTQQEDSAVYLCASSPLADDYEQYFGPGTRLTVT.

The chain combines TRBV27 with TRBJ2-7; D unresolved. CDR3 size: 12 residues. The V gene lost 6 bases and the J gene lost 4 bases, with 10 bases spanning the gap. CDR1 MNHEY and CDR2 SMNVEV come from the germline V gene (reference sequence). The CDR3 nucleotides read TGTGCCAGCAGCGCCGTGGGTTACGAGCAGTACTTC. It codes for CASSAVGYEQYF.

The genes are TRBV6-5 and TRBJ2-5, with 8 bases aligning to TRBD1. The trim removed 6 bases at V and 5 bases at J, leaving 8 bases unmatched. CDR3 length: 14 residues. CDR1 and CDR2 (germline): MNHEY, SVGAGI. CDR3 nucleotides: TGTGCCAGCAGAAAACAGGGGGGTGGTGAGACCCAGTACTTC. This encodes CASRKQGGGETQYF.

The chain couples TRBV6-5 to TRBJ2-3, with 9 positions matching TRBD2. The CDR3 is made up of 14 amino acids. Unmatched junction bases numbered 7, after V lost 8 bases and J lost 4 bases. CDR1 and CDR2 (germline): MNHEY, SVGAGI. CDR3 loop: CASSLGLAPDTQYF. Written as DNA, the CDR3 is TGTGCCAGCTCCCTGGGACTAGCCCCAGATACGCAGTATTTT.

In DNA, the CDR3 is TGTGCCAGCAGTCCTGGGAGGAGCTACACCTTC. This gives the protein CASSPGRSYTF. V is TRBV28 and J is TRBJ1-2; unclear D gene. V was clipped by 5 bases and J by 9 bases, with 10 bases between them. Germline CDR1 reads MDHEN; CDR2 reads SYDVKM. CDR3 length: 11 amino acids.

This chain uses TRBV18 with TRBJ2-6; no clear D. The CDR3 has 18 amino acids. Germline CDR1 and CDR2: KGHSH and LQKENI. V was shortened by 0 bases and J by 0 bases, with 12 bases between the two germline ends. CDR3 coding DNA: TGTGCCAGCTCACCACCTTACAGTTCCCTCTCTGGGGCCAACGTCCTGACTTTC. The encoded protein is CASSPPYSSLSGANVLTF.

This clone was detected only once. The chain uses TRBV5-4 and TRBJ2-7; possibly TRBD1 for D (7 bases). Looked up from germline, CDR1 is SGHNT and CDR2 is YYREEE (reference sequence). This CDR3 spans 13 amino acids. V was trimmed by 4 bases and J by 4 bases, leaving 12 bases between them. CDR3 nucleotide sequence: TGTGCCAGCAGCCTCAGGGGGGCTTACGAGCAGTACTTC. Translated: CASSLRGAYEQYF.

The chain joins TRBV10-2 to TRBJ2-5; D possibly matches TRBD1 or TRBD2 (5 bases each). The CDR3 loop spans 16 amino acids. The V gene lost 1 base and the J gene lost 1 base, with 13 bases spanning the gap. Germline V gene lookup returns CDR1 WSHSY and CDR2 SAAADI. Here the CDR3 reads CASSEWDLQAQETQYF. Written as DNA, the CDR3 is TGCGCCAGCAGTGAGTGGGACCTACAGGCCCAAGAGACCCAGTACTTC.

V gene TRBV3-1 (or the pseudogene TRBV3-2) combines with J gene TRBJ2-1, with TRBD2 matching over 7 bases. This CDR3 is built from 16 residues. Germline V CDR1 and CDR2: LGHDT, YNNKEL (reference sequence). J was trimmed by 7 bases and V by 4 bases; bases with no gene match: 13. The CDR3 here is CASSPQGGSPTNEQFF. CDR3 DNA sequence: TGTGCCAGCAGCCCTCAGGGCGGGAGCCCTACAAATGAGCAGTTCTTC.